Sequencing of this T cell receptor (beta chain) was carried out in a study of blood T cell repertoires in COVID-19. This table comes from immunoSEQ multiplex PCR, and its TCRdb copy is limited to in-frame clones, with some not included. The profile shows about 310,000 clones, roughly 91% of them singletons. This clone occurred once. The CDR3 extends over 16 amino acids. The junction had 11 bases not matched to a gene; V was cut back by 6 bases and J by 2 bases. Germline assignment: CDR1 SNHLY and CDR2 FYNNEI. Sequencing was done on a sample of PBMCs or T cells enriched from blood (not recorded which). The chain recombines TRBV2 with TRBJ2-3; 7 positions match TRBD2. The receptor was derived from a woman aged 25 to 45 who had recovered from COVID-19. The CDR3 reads CASSGYPGGSTDTQYF. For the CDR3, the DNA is TGTGCCAGCAGCGGCTATCCGGGGGGTTCCACAGATACGCAGTATTTT.